This TCR beta chain was sequenced for a study of CD8+CD57+ T cells in acquired aplastic anemia. The junction had 8 bases not matched to a gene; V was cut back by 5 bases and J by 1 base. Germline-derived CDR1 and CDR2 are SGHTA and FQGTGA. The CDR3 runs to 16 residues. The template used for profiling TCR beta VDJ and CDR3 was genomic DNA. TCRdb fed the reads into MiXCR, producing one record per CDR3 protein. Seen here are about 290,000 distinct CDR3 sequences, about 50% observed once, and the top ten hold around 1.3%. Selection for sequencing was limited to patients who had shown CD8+CD57+ cell expansion by flow cytometry.

Sequencing was carried out using sorted CD4+, CD8+, or CD8+CD57+ T cells (not recorded which) from PBMCs. This TCR was recovered from a human donor with aplastic anemia. V and J are TRBV7-3 and TRBJ2-7; 10 nucleotides agree with TRBD1. CDR3 loop: CASSPRQGAGSYEQYF. The CDR3 DNA reads as TGTGCCAGCAGCCCGCGACAGGGGGCAGGGTCCTACGAGCAGTACTTC.